One sample yielded the 11 T cell receptor beta chains listed below, sequenced in a study of cytomegalovirus exposure and HLA in healthy donors. With 60 Vbeta and 13 Jbeta primers, the PCR was carried out. The table came from immunoSEQ multiplex PCR; TCRdb's copy has only in-frame clones and leaves some out. The sample yields 60,000 to 85,000 clones, roughly two thirds seen once. Sequencing was carried out using PBMCs. These receptors were taken from a man in his sixties in good health and CMV-seropositive.

This chain connects TRBV7-8 to TRBJ1-1, with D tentatively TRBD1 (5 bases). The CDR3 spans 14 residues. The germline V gene has CDR1 SGHVS and CDR2 FQNEAQ. The V gene lost 1 base and the J gene lost 6 bases, with 12 bases spanning the gap. DNA of the CDR3: TGTGCCAGCAGCTTAGGGCGGCGGGGGGCTGAAGCTTTCTTT. It codes for CASSLGRRGAEAFF. The full variable domain, in which reference TRBV7-8 and TRBJ1-1 provide the parts outside the CDR3, is GAGVSQSPRYKVAKRGQDVALRCDPISGHVSLFWYQQALGQGPEFLTYFQNEAQLDKSGLPSDRFFAERPEGSVSTLKIQRTQQEDSAVYLCASSLGRRGAEAFFGQGTRLTVV.

The V gene is TRBV21-1, the J gene TRBJ2-3; the D call in the table, TRBD1, was not verified against the DNA. TRBV21-1 is assigned pseudogene status. The CDR3 length is 15 residues. CDR3: CASLVGTGLTDTQYF. The DNA of the CDR3 is TGTGCCAGCTTGGTAGGGACAGGGCTAACAGATACGCAGTATTTT.

This chain links TRBV28 with TRBJ1-4; TRBD1 aligns across 11 bases. CDR1 is MDHEN and CDR2 is SYDVKM in the germline V gene. The trim removed 3 bases at V and 8 bases at J, leaving 5 bases unmatched. The CDR3 length is 15 residues. The CDR3 sequence is CASSFGGQGEEKLFF. As DNA, the CDR3 is TGTGCCAGCAGTTTCGGGGGACAGGGGGAAGAAAAACTGTTTTTT.

The J gene is TRBJ2-2, the V gene TRBV20-1; D gene uncertain. The CDR3 loop spans 11 amino acids. V shed 6 bases and J shed 7 bases, with 9 bases lying between them. Germline values: CDR1 DFQATT, CDR2 SNEGSKA (reference sequence). In nucleotides, the CDR3 is TGCAGTGCGAAGTACATCGGGGAGCTGTTTTTT. This codes for CSAKYIGELFF.

This chain joins TRBV5-6 and TRBJ2-3; D is unresolved. V dropped 0 bases and J dropped 1 base, with 9 bases sitting between them. CDR3 length equals 15 residues. Germline values: CDR1 SGHDT, CDR2 YYEEEE. CDR3 amino acids: CASSLVARRTDTQYF. CDR3 sequence (DNA): TGTGCCAGCAGCTTGGTTGCCAGGCGCACAGATACGCAGTATTTT.

This sequence joins TRBV15 and TRBJ1-2; D perhaps matches TRBD1 (6 bases). V was clipped by 0 bases and J by 2 bases, with 16 bases between them. This CDR3 region has 17 residues. Germline CDR1 LNHNV, CDR2 YYDKDF (reference sequence). The CDR3 coding sequence is TGTGCCACCAGCAGAGATCGGATAGCAGGGGCCAACTATGGCTACACCTTC. This encodes CATSRDRIAGANYGYTF.

This sequence joins TRBV9 and TRBJ2-7; D is perhaps TRBD1 (6 bases). Germline loops: CDR1 SGDLS, CDR2 YYNGEE. Trimming shortened V by 4 bases and J by 6 bases, and 17 bases separated the two germline ends. The CDR3 is 14 residues long. The CDR3 bases are TGTGCCAGCAGCAGAATGTACAGGGATAGCGAGCAGTACTTC. This codes for CASSRMYRDSEQYF.

The chain uses TRBV11-2 and TRBJ2-7; 11 positions agree with TRBD2. CDR3 length: 13 amino acids. The V and J ends lost 5 bases and 6 bases, in that order; junction bases with no gene match: 3. Germline V gene data show CDR1 as SGHAT and CDR2 as FQNNGV. For the CDR3, the DNA is TGTGCCAGCAGCCCTGGACTAGCGGGCGAGCAGTACTTC. Amino acids: CASSPGLAGEQYF.

The J gene is TRBJ2-1, the V gene TRBV5-6; maybe TRBD2 (6 bases). V lost 1 base and J 4 bases, leaving 18 bases between the germline ends. The germline gives CDR1 SGHDT, CDR2 YYEEEE. The CDR3 is 17 amino acids. This CDR3 reads CASSLSLGWGVYNEQFF. The DNA of the CDR3 is TGTGCCAGCAGCTTGTCCTTGGGGTGGGGGGTTTACAATGAGCAGTTCTTC.

The rearrangement uses TRBV10-1 and TRBJ1-1; 7 bases align to TRBD1. The trim removed 2 bases at V and 7 bases at J, leaving 4 bases unmatched. Germline CDR1 is WNHNN and CDR2 is SYGVQD (reference sequence). The CDR3 has 13 amino acids. The CDR3 sequence: CASSETGVGEAFF. The CDR3 DNA is TGCGCCAGCAGTGAGACAGGGGTCGGTGAAGCTTTCTTT.

The rearrangement joins TRBV10-1 to TRBJ2-3; 10 bases match TRBD1. Germline values: CDR1 WNHNN, CDR2 SYGVQD (reference sequence). This CDR3 is 16 amino acids long. V was clipped by 6 bases and J by 0 bases; unmatched bases: 6. For the CDR3, the DNA is TGCGCCAGCAGCGGACAGGGGGATTTTAGCACAGATACGCAGTATTTT. Translation gives CASSGQGDFSTDTQYF.